The 26 T cell receptor beta chains presented below share a single source sample, sequenced in a study of cytomegalovirus exposure and HLA in healthy donors. This PCR relied on a set of 60 Vbeta primers and 13 Jbeta primers. Here immunoSEQ multiplex PCR was the method, and the copy in TCRdb shows in-frame clones only, minus some. The sample lists 180,000 or so clones, roughly 80% occurring once. Sequences were obtained from PBMCs. These receptors all come from a man aged 35 to 55 in good health and CMV-seronegative.

The chain combines TRBV6-5 with TRBJ2-5; maybe TRBD1 (5 bases). This CDR3 comprises 15 residues. Germline V gives CDR1 MNHEY, CDR2 SVGAGI. The V end lost 0 bases, the J end lost 0 bases, and 8 bases lay between the germline ends. In nucleotides, the CDR3 is TGTGCCAGCAGTTACTCATCGACAGACCAAGAGACCCAGTACTTC. Its protein is CASSYSSTDQETQYF.

This sequence joins TRBV19 and TRBJ2-7, with TRBD1 matching 9 bases. The CDR3 is 14 residues long. The J segment lost 6 bases and the V segment lost 5 bases, leaving 8 bases of the junction unmatched. The germline CDR1 and CDR2 sequences are LNHDA and SQIVND (reference sequence). The CDR3 reads CASSWGTGLAEQYF. The CDR3 DNA reads as TGTGCCAGTAGTTGGGGGACAGGGTTGGCCGAGCAGTACTTC.

The genes are TRBV7-3 and TRBJ2-7; a weak D match, TRBD2 (6 bases). V lost 4 bases and J lost 6, with 22 bases in between. Germline CDR1 SGHTA, CDR2 FQGTGA. The CDR3 length is 16 residues. The CDR3 coding sequence is TGTGCCAGCAGCTCGGCGTTCTTTTCTAGCGAACGCGAGCAGTACTTC. Residues: CASSSAFFSSEREQYF.

The V call is TRBV27, the J call TRBJ2-5; TRBD2 is a possible D gene (6 bases). Trimming pared 3 bases from V and 5 bases from J, leaving 13 bases between. Germline lookup yields CDR1 MNHEY and CDR2 SMNVEV (reference sequence). CDR3 length: 14 amino acids. CDR3 loop: CASSFLRGGETQYF. In DNA form, the CDR3 reads TGTGCCAGCAGTTTTCTTCGGGGAGGTGAGACCCAGTACTTC.

J is TRBJ1-5 and V is TRBV4-1, with D possibly matching TRBD1 (5 bases). Looked up from germline, CDR1 is MGHRA and CDR2 is YSYEKL. This CDR3 has 15 residues. Trimming cost V 0 bases and J 3 bases, with 9 bases left between them. As DNA, the CDR3 is TGCGCCAGCAGCCAAGATGGACACCCCAATCAGCCCCAGCATTTT. The encoded protein is CASSQDGHPNQPQHF.

The CDR3: CASSSPAGGAYEQYF. The CDR3 DNA sequence: TGTGCCAGCAGTAGCCCAGCGGGGGGAGCCTACGAGCAGTACTTC. The genes are TRBV28 and TRBJ2-7; 9 bases line up with TRBD2. Germline V lookup: CDR1 MDHEN, CDR2 SYDVKM. Unmatched junction bases numbered 7, after V lost 5 bases and J lost 2 bases. The CDR3 is 15 residues long.

This chain joins TRBV18 and TRBJ2-7, with D possibly matching TRBD1 (5 bases). From germline, CDR1 is KGHSH and CDR2 LQKENI. The germline V and J ends were trimmed by 3 bases and 0 bases, with 12 bases remaining between them. This CDR3 is 15 amino acids long. This CDR3 is CASSPAQVGSYEQYF. The CDR3, as DNA: TGTGCCAGCTCACCGGCACAGGTCGGCTCCTACGAGCAGTACTTC.

The gene calls are TRBV30 and TRBJ1-4, with D tentatively TRBD1 (5 bases). With 2 bases removed from V and 7 bases from J, the gap between germline ends came to 11 bases. The CDR3 contains 13 residues. Germline CDR1 GTSNPN, CDR2 SVGIG (reference sequence). CDR3 coding DNA: TGTGCCTGGAGTCCCACCGGGGGTGAAAAACTGTTTTTT. Its protein is CAWSPTGGEKLFF.

The J gene is TRBJ2-7, the V gene TRBV5-1, with D hard to call. This CDR3 has 15 residues. Deletions cut 0 bases from V and 4 bases from J, with 14 bases between. Germline V gene data show CDR1 as SGHRS and CDR2 as YFSETQ. The CDR3 DNA reads TGCGCCAGCAGCTTGGCCGGTGGTGGTGTTTACGAGCAGTACTTC. Protein sequence: CASSLAGGGVYEQYF.

V gene TRBV9 combines with J gene TRBJ1-6; tentative D call: TRBD1 (5 bases). The length of the CDR3 is 14 residues. Trimming took 0 bases from V and 7 from J, leaving 8 bases between them. Germline lookup yields CDR1 SGDLS and CDR2 YYNGEE. The CDR3 DNA reads as TGTGCCAGCAGCGTAGGTCAGGGAAATTCACCCCTCCACTTT. Amino acids: CASSVGQGNSPLHF.

This clone was recorded only once. This chain uses TRBV6-6 with TRBJ2-1, with a possible D match to TRBD2 (5 bases). Trimming took off 6 bases at V and 12 bases at J, with 21 bases between the two ends. Germline loops: CDR1 MNHNY, CDR2 SVGAGI (reference sequence). This CDR3 has 14 amino acids. CDR3 sequence (DNA): TGTGCCAGCAGCCGCGGAGGTAGCGTAATGGTGCAGTTCTTC. This sequence encodes CASSRGGSVMVQFF.

The rearrangement links TRBV7-3 to TRBJ2-5; D is perhaps TRBD1 (5 bases). V was pared by 2 bases and J by 7 bases, with 11 bases between. Germline CDR1 is SGHTA and CDR2 is FQGTGA. The CDR3 runs to 13 residues. CDR3: CASSLAPQGTQYF. The DNA of the CDR3 is TGTGCCAGCAGCTTAGCCCCCCAGGGGACCCAGTACTTC.

The chain carries TRBV6-5 and TRBJ2-3; TRBD1 agrees at 7 bases. Germline CDR1 MNHEY, CDR2 SVGAGI. Trimming removed 6 bases from V and 3 bases from J; junction bases left unmatched: 3. The CDR3 runs to 13 residues. The CDR3 DNA reads as TGTGCCAGCAGCGGACAGGTTACAGATACGCAGTATTTT. This translates into CASSGQVTDTQYF.

The chain uses TRBV7-2 and TRBJ1-1; weak D call: TRBD1 (5 bases). Trimming pared 8 bases from V and 4 bases from J, leaving 17 bases between. The CDR3 loop spans 14 amino acids. Per germline, CDR1 SGHTA and CDR2 FQGNSA. CDR3 DNA: TGTGCCAGCCGTCATGGGGGGAGGGGCACTGAAGCTTTCTTT. It translates to CASRHGGRGTEAFF.

The V gene is TRBV2, the J gene TRBJ1-4, with TRBD1 identical over 9 bases. This CDR3 comprises 15 residues. The junction had 5 bases not matched to a gene; V was cut back by 6 bases and J by 3 bases. The germline V gene has CDR1 SNHLY and CDR2 FYNNEI. The CDR3 region is CASSGGQGPNEKLFF. The DNA of the CDR3 is TGTGCCAGCAGCGGGGGACAGGGACCTAATGAAAAACTGTTTTTT. The full variable domain, completed using reference TRBV2 and TRBJ1-4, is EPEVTQTPSHQVTQMGQEVILRCVPISNHLYFYWYRQILGQKVEFLVSFYNNEISEKSEIFDDQFSVERPDGSNFTLKIRSTKLEDSAMYFCASSGGQGPNEKLFFGSGTQLSVL.

This clone was detected only once. The V and J genes are TRBV5-4 and TRBJ2-2; 8 nucleotides match TRBD1. From germline, CDR1 is SGHNT and CDR2 YYREEE (reference sequence). With 0 bases clipped from V and 4 bases from J, the junction kept 5 bases outside the gene matches. The CDR3 is made up of 16 amino acids. The CDR3 reads CASSLAGRGRTGELFF. CDR3 DNA: TGTGCCAGCAGCTTGGCCGGCAGGGGGCGCACCGGGGAGCTGTTTTTT.

Only one count was recorded for this clone. This sequence joins TRBV11-3 and TRBJ2-5, with a possible D match to TRBD1 (6 bases). The CDR3 is 17 amino acids. Germline V gene data show CDR1 as SGHNT and CDR2 as YENEEA. Trimming stripped 5 bases from V and 0 bases from J, with 19 bases between. The CDR3 loop reads CASSPIWGQPYQETQYF. In DNA, the CDR3 is TGTGCCAGCAGCCCCATTTGGGGGCAGCCGTACCAAGAGACCCAGTACTTC.

In this sample, this clone turned up a few times. The rearrangement uses TRBV7-9 and TRBJ2-3, with 10 bases identical to TRBD1. V trimming: 5 bases; J trimming: 4 bases; junction bases outside the gene matches: 3. Germline-derived CDR1 and CDR2 are SEHNR and FQNEAQ (reference sequence). CDR3 size: 14 residues. The CDR3 sequence is CASSRDRGPDTQYF. The CDR3 bases are TGTGCCAGCAGCCGGGACAGGGGTCCAGATACGCAGTATTTT. Filled out from reference TRBV7-9 and TRBJ2-3, the complete variable domain reads DTGVSQNPRHKITKRGQNVTFRCDPISEHNRLYWYRQTLGQGPEFLTYFQNEAQLEKSRLLSDRFSAERPKGSFSTLEIQRTEQGDSAMYLCASSRDRGPDTQYFGPGTRLTVL.

The chain employs TRBV4-1 and TRBJ2-5; the D gene is possibly TRBD1 (6 bases). The CDR3 extends over 14 amino acids. CDR1 is MGHRA, CDR2 YSYEKL, per germline. The V end was cut by 0 bases, the J end by 5 bases, with 10 bases between. The CDR3 protein is CASSQDRGWETQYF. The CDR3 DNA follows: TGCGCCAGCAGCCAAGACAGGGGCTGGGAGACCCAGTACTTC.

This clone was found a few times. The CDR3 here is CASSQFAQETQYF. The CDR3, as DNA: TGCGCCAGCAGCCAGTTCGCTCAGGAGACCCAGTACTTC. This sequence joins TRBV4-1 and TRBJ2-5, with D unclear. The germline gives CDR1 MGHRA, CDR2 YSYEKL. This CDR3 has 13 residues. V lost 3 bases and J 5 bases, leaving 10 bases between the germline ends.

The chain uses TRBV10-3 and TRBJ1-3; 8 nucleotides match TRBD1. Germline lookup yields CDR1 ENHRY and CDR2 SYGVKD. This CDR3 comprises 16 residues. The J segment lost 0 bases and the V segment lost 5 bases, leaving 6 bases of the junction unmatched. CDR3 in amino acids: CAISRSGGVSGNTIYF. The CDR3 DNA reads as TGTGCCATCAGTCGGTCAGGGGGCGTCTCTGGAAACACCATATATTTT.

This clone appeared a few times. This CDR3 reads CASSQDRDRGGTQYF. The CDR3 DNA follows: TGCGCCAGCAGCCAAGATAGGGACCGCGGGGGGACCCAGTACTTC. The genes are TRBV4-1 and TRBJ2-5; 7 bases match TRBD2. From germline, CDR1 is MGHRA and CDR2 YSYEKL. The junction had 8 bases not matched to a gene; V was cut back by 0 bases and J by 7 bases. The CDR3 contains 15 residues.

The chain carries TRBV18 and TRBJ2-5; 11 bases agree with TRBD2. The DNA matches TRBJ2-7 better at its end, which makes the J call doubtful. CDR3 length: 15 residues. Germline CDR1 and CDR2: KGHSH and LQKENI. The CDR3 protein is CASSPGLADLYEQYF. The CDR3 nucleotides are TGTGCCAGCTCACCGGGACTAGCGGACCTCTACGAGCAGTACTTC.

The chain has TRBV7-2 and TRBJ2-7; 7 nucleotides agree with TRBD2. This CDR3 has 15 residues. Germline assignment: CDR1 SGHTA and CDR2 FQGNSA. J was trimmed by 2 bases and V by 1 base; bases with no gene match: 5. The CDR3 reads CASSLELGTTYEQYF. The CDR3 coding sequence is TGTGCCAGCAGCTTAGAACTCGGGACTACCTACGAGCAGTACTTC. The full variable domain, with the rest looked up from reference TRBV7-2 and TRBJ2-7, is GAGVSQSPSNKVTEKGKDVELRCDPISGHTALYWYRQSLGQGLEFLIYFQGNSAPDKSGLPSDRFSAERTGGSVSTLTIQRTQQEDSAVYLCASSLELGTTYEQYFGPGTRLTVT.

The chain recombines TRBV6-5 with TRBJ1-2; D might be TRBD1 (5 bases). The CDR3 loop spans 13 amino acids. The germline V gene encodes CDR1 MNHEY and CDR2 SVGAGI. Trimming took 6 bases from V and 4 from J, leaving 12 bases between them. The CDR3 sequence is CASSQARAYGYTF. CDR3 nucleotides: TGTGCCAGCAGCCAGGCCAGGGCCTATGGCTACACCTTC.

This clone was seen only once. The gene calls are TRBV29-1 and TRBJ1-1; a weak D match, TRBD1 (6 bases). This CDR3 region has 15 residues. V lost 4 bases and J lost 1, with 16 bases in between. CDR1 and CDR2 from the germline V gene are SQVTM and ANQGSEA. The CDR3 reads CSVVKSGQPNTEAFF. The CDR3 nucleotides read TGCAGCGTTGTGAAGAGCGGACAGCCGAACACTGAAGCTTTCTTT.